A selection of T cell receptor beta chains follows, all from one sample in a study of T cell repertoires in cytomegalovirus infection. TCRdb re-called the reads with MiXCR, one entry per CDR3 protein. The sample includes about 740,000 distinct CDR3 sequences, 35% of them seen just once. Sequences were obtained from PBMCs. The receptors come from a human donor in good health (CMV status not recorded). Some clones in this sample may be carry-over from other donors' samples. CDR3s include the opening cysteine and the closing phenylalanine or tryptophan. Each record gives: CDR3 length, J gene, V gene, D gene, clone size, CDR3 protein, CDR3 DNA. A D gene is named only where the DNA matches it firmly. The size of a clone is reported for some rows only, either as once, few or many, or as a class for expanded clones.

15,TRBJ2-1,TRBV11-3,TRBD2,NA,CASSVTSGSRNEQFF,TGTGCCAGCAGCGTGACTAGCGGGAGTCGTAATGAGCAGTTCTTC
16,TRBJ1-1,TRBV27,NA,few,CASSLLIGRPNTEAFF,TGTGCCAGCAGTTTATTAATTGGCAGGCCAAACACTGAAGCTTTCTTT
15,TRBJ1-5,TRBV19,NA,NA,CASSLDWYSNQPQHF,TGTGCCAGTAGCCTTGACTGGTATAGCAATCAGCCCCAGCATTTT
14,TRBJ1-6,TRBV19,NA,NA,CASSLGGIGSPLPF,TGTGCCAGTAGTCTAGGAGGGATCGGCTCACCCCTCCCCTTT
14,TRBJ2-5,TRBV6-5,NA,many,CASSYSSEGETQYF,TGTGCCAGCAGTTACTCGAGTGAGGGGGAGACCCAGTACTTC
16,TRBJ1-1,TRBV6-1,NA,NA,CASSEAIIDFGTEAFF,TGTGCCAGCAGTGAAGCGATCATTGACTTCGGAACTGAAGCTTTCTTT
15,TRBJ1-5,TRBV27,TRBD1,NA,CAPDRRFLSNQPQHF,TGTGCCCCGGACAGGAGATTTCTCAGCAATCAGCCCCAGCATTTT
16,TRBJ2-1,TRBV24-1,TRBD2,NA,CATSDRTSGKDNEQFF,TGTGCCACCAGTGACCGGACTAGCGGGAAAGACAATGAGCAGTTCTTC
14,TRBJ2-7,TRBV6-8,TRBD2,NA,CASRGGSGSYEQYF,TGTGCCAGCAGAGGCGGGAGTGGTTCCTACGAGCAGTACTTC
14,TRBJ1-1,TRBV28,NA,NA,CASNRWRSNTETFF,TGTGCCAGCAACCGATGGCGGAGCAACACTGAAACTTTCTTT
15,TRBJ1-1,TRBV7-9,TRBD1,many,CASSPRTGANTEAFF,TGTGCCAGCAGCCCCCGGACAGGGGCGAACACTGAAGCTTTCTTT
15,TRBJ2-3,TRBV5-5,NA,few,CASSFTLDSTDTQYF,TGTGCCAGCAGCTTTACCCTCGACAGCACAGATACGCAGTATTTT
13,TRBJ2-5,TRBV10-2,NA,NA,CASRGAGQETQYF,TGCGCCAGCAGGGGGGCGGGACAAGAGACCCAGTACTTC
14,TRBJ1-5,TRBV28,NA,NA,CASSTRDSNQPQHF,TGTGCCAGTTCAACTAGGGATAGCAATCAGCCCCAGCATTTT
13,TRBJ1-6,TRBV28,NA,NA,CASSRIDNSPLHF,TGTGCCAGCAGTAGAATAGACAATTCACCCCTCCACTTT
12,TRBJ1-2,TRBV7-2,NA,NA,CASSLEVAGYTF,TGTGCCAGCAGCTTAGAGGTCGCGGGCTACACCTTC
12,TRBJ1-2,TRBV3-1,TRBD1,once,CATGDRGNGYTF,TGTGCCACCGGGGACAGGGGTAACGGCTACACCTTC
13,TRBJ1-1,TRBV6-1,TRBD1,few,CASRNRGNTEAFF,TGTGCCAGCAGAAACAGGGGGAACACTGAAGCTTTCTTT
18,TRBJ2-2,TRBV27,NA,NA,CASSQYLPRGGITGELFF,TGTGCCAGCAGTCAATATCTTCCCCGTGGGGGGATAACCGGGGAGCTGTTTTTT
14,TRBJ2-2,TRBV20-1,NA,NA,CSARVGTDTGELFF,TGCAGTGCTAGAGTAGGTACAGACACCGGGGAGCTGTTTTTT
15,TRBJ2-3,TRBV7-9,NA,few,CASSIGGTVTDTQYF,TGTGCCAGCAGCATAGGAGGGACTGTCACAGATACGCAGTATTTT
16,TRBJ2-3,TRBV20-1,NA,NA,CSARDGSGNSTDTQYF,TGCAGTGCTAGAGATGGATCCGGGAATAGCACAGATACGCAGTATTTT
15,TRBJ1-5,TRBV4-1,TRBD1,NA,CASSRGTGGVQPQHF,TGCGCCAGCAGCCGCGGGACAGGGGGAGTTCAGCCCCAGCATTTT
16,TRBJ2-2,TRBV4-1,NA,NA,CASSQDRVRPTGDLFF,TGCGCCAGCAGCCAAGATCGTGTCAGGCCCACCGGGGATCTGTTTTTT
13,TRBJ1-2,TRBV6-5,NA,NA,CASSYLRADGYTF,TGTGCCAGCAGTTATCTCCGCGCCGACGGCTACACCTTC
11,TRBJ1-1,TRBV12-3/TRBV12-4,NA,NA,CASGRITEAFF,TGTGCCAGCGGGAGGATTACTGAAGCTTTCTTT
15,TRBJ1-2,TRBV12-3/TRBV12-4,NA,few,CASSLRQASLYGYTF,TGTGCCAGCAGTTTACGACAAGCATCCCTCTATGGCTACACCTTC
16,TRBJ1-5,TRBV2,NA,once,CASELTAGQSNQPQHF,TGTGCCAGCGAACTGACTGCAGGGCAAAGCAATCAGCCCCAGCATTTT
17,TRBJ1-5,TRBV7-8,NA,few,CASSLAVFRDSNQPQHF,TGTGCCAGCAGCTTAGCGGTTTTCAGGGATAGCAATCAGCCCCAGCATTTT
12,TRBJ1-2,TRBV10-3,NA,NA,CAIPGGFGGYTF,TGTGCCATCCCTGGAGGGTTCGGTGGCTACACCTTC
19,TRBJ1-1,TRBV11-1,NA,few,CASSLYGIGFEGADTEAFF,TGTGCCAGCAGCTTATACGGGATTGGCTTTGAGGGCGCGGACACTGAAGCTTTCTTT
14,TRBJ2-5,TRBV2,NA,few,CASSEAGIDETQYF,TGTGCCAGCAGTGAAGCAGGGATCGACGAGACCCAGTACTTC
12,TRBJ2-7,TRBV7-2,NA,few,CASSFPAYEQYF,TGTGCCAGCAGCTTCCCCGCCTACGAGCAGTACTTC
14,TRBJ1-5,TRBV20-1,NA,few,CSATAFHSNQPQHF,TGCAGTGCTACGGCTTTCCATAGCAATCAGCCCCAGCATTTT
18,TRBJ2-3,TRBV7-6,TRBD2,NA,CACCSPGLAGGGTDTQYF,TGTGCCTGCTGCTCACCGGGACTAGCGGGAGGGGGCACAGATACGCAGTATTTT
12,TRBJ2-1,TRBV6-2/TRBV6-3,TRBD1,NA,CASSRGRTGEFF,TGTGCCAGCAGCCGGGGTAGGACAGGGGAGTTCTTC